The 25 T cell receptor beta chains presented below share a single source sample, sequenced in a study of CD8 T cells in ankylosing spondylitis. General observations from the study: Roughly eight highly homologous variants made up a TCR beta motif that seemed to typify ankylosing spondylitis blood.

These receptors have no known antigen. One entry per CDR3 protein results from TCRdb running MiXCR on the 5' RACE reads. This table has under 850,000 distinct CDR3 sequences, over 15% appearing once. The sequencing input was blood, either unsorted or a sorted T cell fraction (not recorded which). All receptors come from a male donor with ankylosing spondylitis.

This clonotype was found a few times. The rearrangement joins TRBV29-1 to TRBJ2-1; D not certain. The germline V gene has CDR1 SQVTM and CDR2 ANQGSEA. This CDR3 is built from 12 residues. Trimming removed 0 bases from V and 9 bases from J, with 9 bases in between. The CDR3 region has the DNA TGCAGCGTTGAAGAAGAGATCGGTGAGCAGTTCTTC. Its translation is CSVEEEIGEQFF.

This clonotype was seen more than once but under ten times. The gene calls are TRBV16 and TRBJ1-5, with no clear D. Germline CDR1 KGHSY, CDR2 FQNENV. V dropped 0 bases and J dropped 9 bases, with 12 bases sitting between them. CDR3 size: 14 residues. The CDR3 sequence: CASSQSSLDRPQHF. CDR3 DNA sequence: TGTGCCAGCAGCCAATCCTCTCTTGATCGGCCCCAGCATTTT. The full variable domain, rest sourced from reference TRBV16 and TRBJ1-5, is GEEVAQTPKHLVRGEGQKAKLYCAPIKGHSYVFWYQQVLKNEFKFLISFQNENVFDETGMPKERFSAKCLPNSPCSLEIQATKLEDSAVYFCASSQSSLDRPQHFGDGTRLSIL.

The rearrangement uses TRBV20-1 and TRBJ2-1; 11 nucleotides line up with TRBD2. Trimming at V came to 6 bases and at J to 0 bases, leaving 10 bases not matched to a gene. Germline CDR1 and CDR2: DFQATT and SNEGSKA (reference sequence). The CDR3 loop spans 17 amino acids. The DNA of the CDR3 is TGCAGTGCAATCGTAGCGGGGGGGGCTAGCTCCTACAATGAGCAGTTCTTC. Encoded protein: CSAIVAGGASSYNEQFF.

The chain has TRBV9 and TRBJ2-3; D uncertain. The ends were cut back, 1 base at V and 1 base at J, with 13 bases in the middle. The CDR3 loop spans 16 amino acids. CDR1 and CDR2 (germline): SGDLS, YYNGEE. CDR3 amino acids: CASSVSPAFGTDTQYF. The CDR3 region has the DNA TGTGCCAGCAGCGTAAGCCCAGCCTTCGGCACAGATACGCAGTATTTT.

This rearrangement joins TRBV20-1 to TRBJ2-7; D unclear. The CDR3 contains 12 residues. The V gene lost 4 bases and the J gene lost 2 bases, with 9 bases spanning the gap. CDR1 and CDR2 from the germline V gene are DFQATT and SNEGSKA (reference sequence). The CDR3 DNA reads as TGCAGTGCTACCGGGCGGACCTACGAGCAGTACTTC. This gives the protein CSATGRTYEQYF.

The chain uses TRBV7-2 and TRBJ1-2; TRBD1 aligns across 7 bases. Trimming took 2 bases from V and 3 from J; bases not matched to a gene: 12. This CDR3 comprises 17 residues. Looked up from germline, CDR1 is SGHTA and CDR2 is FQGNSA. The CDR3 coding sequence is TGTGCCAGCAGCTTAAGTTTGGATACAGGGGCATACTATGGCTACACCTTC. Its translation: CASSLSLDTGAYYGYTF.

This clonotype was detected only a few times. The chain joins TRBV7-2 to TRBJ1-5; a weak D match, TRBD1 (5 bases). Germline CDR1 is SGHTA and CDR2 is FQGNSA. The CDR3 has 14 residues. V was trimmed by 3 bases and J by 4 bases, leaving 10 bases between them. CDR3 bases: TGTGCCAGCAGCTTTGGGGGAACTAATCAGCCCCAGCATTTT. It translates to CASSFGGTNQPQHF.

The chain links TRBV5-4 to TRBJ2-3; D is unclear. This CDR3 spans 15 amino acids. V lost 0 bases and J lost 4, with 12 bases in between. Looked up from germline, CDR1 is SGHNT and CDR2 is YYREEE (reference sequence). DNA for the CDR3: TGTGCCAGCAGCTTGGCCGAATGGGAAGCAGATACGCAGTATTTT. Protein: CASSLAEWEADTQYF.

The chain joins TRBV6-2 or TRBV6-3 to TRBJ2-1; TRBD2 is a possible D gene (5 bases). This CDR3 has 12 amino acids. Trimming removed 2 bases from V and 10 bases from J, with 9 bases in between. From germline, CDR1 is MNHEY and CDR2 SVGEGT. In nucleotides, the CDR3 is TGTGCCAGCAGTTACGTCAAGCGGGAGCAGTTCTTC. Its translation is CASSYVKREQFF.

The chain carries TRBV20-1 and TRBJ2-5; D gene uncertain. Trimming left V 6 bases short and J 0 bases short, with 11 bases between. Germline V CDR1 and CDR2: DFQATT, SNEGSKA (reference sequence). The CDR3 consists of 13 residues. The CDR3 spells CSARARYQETQYF. The CDR3 coding sequence is TGCAGTGCCCGAGCTAGGTACCAAGAGACCCAGTACTTC.

This clonotype occurred a few times. The chain carries TRBV6-2 or TRBV6-3 and TRBJ2-3; D may match TRBD1 or TRBD2 (5 bases each). The ends were cut back, 6 bases at V and 4 bases at J, with 11 bases in the middle. The CDR3 totals 13 residues. CDR1 MNHEY and CDR2 SVGEGT come from the germline V gene. The CDR3 sequence: CASRRGRADTQYF. The CDR3 DNA reads TGTGCCAGCAGACGGGGCCGTGCAGATACGCAGTATTTT.

V is TRBV4-2 and J is TRBJ2-7, with TRBD1 matching 10 bases. Trimming at V came to 4 bases and at J to 1 base, leaving 10 bases not matched to a gene. This CDR3 region has 17 residues. Germline values: CDR1 LGHNA, CDR2 YNFKEQ. In DNA form, the CDR3 reads TGTGCCAGCAGCCCCGGGACAGGGGAGGTTTTTTCCTACGAGCAGTACTTC. It encodes CASSPGTGEVFSYEQYF.

In its sample, this clonotype was seen a few times. The rearrangement joins TRBV12-3 or TRBV12-4 to TRBJ2-6; 9 bases line up with TRBD1. The CDR3 totals 16 residues. V was pared by 5 bases and J by 1 base, with 3 bases of the junction left unmatched. CDR3 amino acids: CASSKDRGSGANVLTF. The CDR3 DNA reads TGTGCCAGCAGTAAGGACAGGGGTTCTGGGGCCAACGTCCTGACTTTC.

The genes are TRBV7-3 and TRBJ2-1, with D hard to call. The germline V and J ends were trimmed by 1 base and 6 bases, with 13 bases remaining between them. From germline, CDR1 is SGHTA and CDR2 FQGTGA. The CDR3 covers 15 residues. The CDR3 DNA reads TGTGCCAGCAGCTTAAACCCCTCTCTGTCCAATGAGCAGTTCTTC. Amino acid sequence: CASSLNPSLSNEQFF. Full variable domain (rest looked up from reference TRBV7-3 and TRBJ2-1): GAGVSQTPSNKVTEKGKYVELRCDPISGHTALYWYRQSLGQGPEFLIYFQGTGAADDSGLPNDRFFAVRPEGSVSTLKIQRTERGDSAVYLCASSLNPSLSNEQFFGPGTRLTVL.

V is TRBV29-1 and J is TRBJ1-5; tentatively, D is TRBD1 (6 bases). Germline V gene lookup returns CDR1 SQVTM and CDR2 ANQGSEA. The V gene lost 4 bases and the J gene lost 8 bases, with 21 bases spanning the gap. CDR3 size: 15 residues. This CDR3 reads CSVGLGTRPGEPQHF. The CDR3 coding sequence is TGCAGCGTTGGGTTGGGCACACGTCCAGGGGAGCCCCAGCATTTT.

This clonotype showed up just a few times. The chain uses TRBV15 and TRBJ1-5; no firm D call. This CDR3 is 15 amino acids long. Between the trimmed V and J ends, which lost 0 bases and 7 bases, there was a span of 13 bases. Per the germline V gene, CDR1 is LNHNV and CDR2 is YYDKDF (reference sequence). In DNA, the CDR3 is TGTGCCACCAGCAGAGATTTAGGGTTGAACCAGCCCCAGCATTTT. It translates to CATSRDLGLNQPQHF. Full variable domain (remainder filled in from reference TRBV15 and TRBJ1-5): DAMVIQNPRYQVTQFGKPVTLSCSQTLNHNVMYWYQQKSSQAPKLLFHYYDKDFNNEADTPDNFQSRRPNTSFCFLDIRSPGLGDTAMYLCATSRDLGLNQPQHFGDGTRLSIL.

The V call is TRBV6-5, the J call TRBJ2-3; 8 positions match TRBD1. The CDR3 loop spans 15 amino acids. V gave up 2 bases and J gave up 4 bases; unmatched junction bases: 5. Germline CDR1 is MNHEY and CDR2 is SVGAGI. The CDR3, as DNA: TGTGCCAGCAGTTACCAGGGGGCGAGGGCAGATACGCAGTATTTT. Encoded protein: CASSYQGARADTQYF.

There are a few counts of this clonotype. The V gene is TRBV20-1, the J gene TRBJ2-1; possible D gene TRBD2, 5 bases. The germline V gene has CDR1 DFQATT and CDR2 SNEGSKA (reference sequence). V was shortened by 7 bases and J by 0 bases, with 13 bases between the two germline ends. CDR3 length: 14 amino acids. In DNA form, the CDR3 reads TGCAGTGGTGGGCTACGGGGCTCCTACAATGAGCAGTTCTTC. It encodes CSGGLRGSYNEQFF.

This clonotype was counted a few times. V and J are TRBV30 and TRBJ2-6, with a tentative D call TRBD2 (5 bases). This CDR3 has 17 amino acids. Trimming cost V 2 bases and J 1 base, with 15 bases left between them. Germline V gene sequence: CDR1 GTSNPN, CDR2 SVGIG (reference sequence). The CDR3 DNA follows: TGTGCCTGGAGTCGAGGGAAAGCTCCTTCTGGGGCCAACGTCCTGACTTTC. It yields the protein CAWSRGKAPSGANVLTF.

There are a few counts of this clonotype. V usage is TRBV27 and J usage is TRBJ1-1; the D is unclear. CDR1 MNHEY and CDR2 SMNVEV come from the germline V gene (reference sequence). Trimming took off 5 bases at V and 3 bases at J, with 10 bases between the two ends. The CDR3 runs to 13 residues. The CDR3 DNA follows: TGTGCCAGCAGTCTCTTAGGGTACACTGAAGCTTTCTTT. This codes for CASSLLGYTEAFF.

This chain links TRBV5-5 with TRBJ2-1; no reliable D call. This CDR3 is 12 amino acids long. CDR1 and CDR2 (germline): SGHKS, YYEKEE (reference sequence). V lost 4 bases, J lost 5 bases, and 7 bases lay in between. The CDR3 DNA is TGTGCCAGCAGCGGCCTAAACAATGAGCAGTTCTTC. It translates to CASSGLNNEQFF.

This clonotype was seen only a few times. This chain's CDR3 is CSARDLGGKNYGYTF. The DNA of the CDR3 is TGCAGTGCTAGAGATCTGGGAGGGAAAAACTATGGCTACACCTTC. The V gene is TRBV20-1, the J gene TRBJ1-2; D uncertain. The CDR3 is made up of 15 amino acids. Between the trimmed V and J ends, which lost 0 bases and 2 bases, there was a span of 13 bases. The germline gives CDR1 DFQATT, CDR2 SNEGSKA (reference sequence).

This chain connects TRBV12-3 or TRBV12-4 to TRBJ2-2; 10 positions match TRBD2. With V trimmed by 4 bases and J by 7 bases, 6 bases remained unmatched. The CDR3 is 15 residues long. The CDR3 loop is CASSSGTSEVGELFF. CDR3 in DNA: TGTGCCAGCAGTTCCGGGACTAGCGAGGTCGGGGAGCTGTTTTTT.

The rearrangement uses TRBV5-1 and TRBJ2-1; TRBD2 matches at 9 bases. The V gene end was trimmed by 4 bases and the J gene end by 7 bases; junction bases not matched to a gene: 9. CDR1 is SGHRS, CDR2 YFSETQ, per germline. The CDR3 spans 15 residues. CDR3 amino acids: CASSPPAGGDNEQFF. The CDR3 nucleotides read TGCGCCAGCAGCCCACCAGCGGGGGGAGATAATGAGCAGTTCTTC.

The rearrangement joins TRBV20-1 to TRBJ2-2, with 10 nucleotides matching TRBD1. The V gene end was trimmed by 5 bases and the J gene end by 2 bases; junction bases not matched to a gene: 2. From germline, CDR1 is DFQATT and CDR2 SNEGSKA (reference sequence). The CDR3 length is 14 residues. DNA of the CDR3: TGCAGTGCTTGGGACAGGGGAAACACCGGGGAGCTGTTTTTT. Residues: CSAWDRGNTGELFF.